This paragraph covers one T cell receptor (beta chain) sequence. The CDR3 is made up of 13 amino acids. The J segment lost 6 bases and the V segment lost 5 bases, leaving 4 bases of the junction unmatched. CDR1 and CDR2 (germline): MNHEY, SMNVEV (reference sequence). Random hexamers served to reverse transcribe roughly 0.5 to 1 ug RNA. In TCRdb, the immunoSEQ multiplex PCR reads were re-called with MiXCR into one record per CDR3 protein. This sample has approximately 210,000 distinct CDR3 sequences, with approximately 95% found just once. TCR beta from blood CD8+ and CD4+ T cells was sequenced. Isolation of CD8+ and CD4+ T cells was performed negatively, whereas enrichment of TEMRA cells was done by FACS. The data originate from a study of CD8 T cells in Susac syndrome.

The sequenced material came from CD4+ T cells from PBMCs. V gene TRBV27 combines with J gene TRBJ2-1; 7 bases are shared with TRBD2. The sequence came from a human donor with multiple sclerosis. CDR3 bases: TGTGCCAGCAGTCGGACTAGTGGCAATGAGCAGTTCTTC. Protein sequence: CASSRTSGNEQFF.